This T cell receptor beta chain is from a study of blood T cells in healthy people across ages. The table lists this clonotype with a count of one. Sample-barcoded 5' priming and a J-beta primer mix drove a second PCR of about 6 to 12 cycles. Each CDR3 protein is one row after TCRdb ran MiXCR on the 5' RACE reads. The sample records 2 million or so distinct CDR3 sequences, about 50% being singletons. The germline gives CDR1 LGHNA, CDR2 YSLEER. CDR3 length equals 18 residues. Trimming left V 0 bases short and J 5 bases short, with 22 bases between. The genes are TRBV4-3 and TRBJ1-1; D unclear. The sequenced sample was blood. This receptor was obtained from a woman aged 40 to 50 in good health. This chain's CDR3 is CASSQDRLLGSMGTEAFF. The CDR3, as DNA: TGCGCCAGCAGCCAAGATCGGCTTTTGGGCAGCATGGGAACTGAAGCTTTCTTT.